The 12 T cell receptor beta chains listed next were all sequenced from one sample in a study of vaccination and CD4 T cells after COVID-19. The Oncomine TCR Beta short-read assay sequenced DNA from cultured CD4+ T cells. Investigators obtained genomic DNA by extraction from cultured CD4+ T cells. TCRdb re-called the PCR reads with MiXCR, one entry per CDR3 protein. The sample shows about 7,800 distinct CDR3 sequences, about 39% of them seen only once. These TCRs' antigens remain unknown. Noted treatment: roughly ten-day PBMC culture with coronavirus spike peptide pools or control peptides (ViraFEST assay). From the unexposed donor, CD4+ T cells were collected ahead of the COVID-19 pandemic (2011-2018). The sequencing input was CD4+ T cells from blood, cultured in vitro. The source is a human donor in good health.

The J gene is TRBJ1-1, the V gene TRBV7-9; the D is unclear. Trimming took 5 bases from V and 0 from J, leaving 13 bases between them. Germline CDR1 and CDR2: SEHNR and FQNEAQ (reference sequence). CDR3 length: 15 amino acids. CDR3 sequence reads: CASSPGKGMNTEAFF. The DNA of the CDR3 is TGTGCCAGCAGCCCCGGGAAGGGAATGAACACTGAAGCTTTCTTT.

This chain uses TRBV4-2 with TRBJ2-3, with unresolved D. Trimming stripped 0 bases from V and 5 bases from J, with 9 bases between. Per the germline V gene, CDR1 is LGHNA and CDR2 is YNFKEQ. CDR3 size: 14 residues. CDR3 nucleotide sequence: TGTGCCAGCAGCCAAGAATCACTCCGAGATACGCAGTATTTT. Translated: CASSQESLRDTQYF.

The J gene is TRBJ2-7, the V gene TRBV20-1; a weak D match, TRBD1 (6 bases). There are 14 residues in the CDR3. Trimming cost V 3 bases and J 0 bases, with 12 bases left between them. Looked up from germline, CDR1 is DFQATT and CDR2 is SNEGSKA (reference sequence). The CDR3 loop is CSASVQTGSYEQYF. The DNA for the CDR3 is TGCAGTGCTAGTGTCCAGACAGGCTCCTACGAGCAGTACTTC.

This clonotype was found once. The chain uses TRBV6-2 or TRBV6-3 and TRBJ1-1; D uncertain. Germline values: CDR1 MNHEY, CDR2 SVGEGT. The CDR3 has 15 residues. The V and J ends lost 2 bases and 2 bases respectively, with 12 bases between them. The CDR3 DNA follows: TGTGCCAGCAGTTACCCTATCGGCCATAACACTGAAGCTTTCTTT. Translating it yields CASSYPIGHNTEAFF.

The chain carries TRBV19 and TRBJ1-5; D gene unclear. Trimming shortened V by 0 bases and J by 0 bases, and 12 bases separated the two germline ends. The V gene's germline CDR1 is LNHDA and CDR2 SQIVND (reference sequence). The CDR3 runs 17 residues. The CDR3 here is CASSIDKTVRSNQPQHF. The CDR3 DNA follows: TGTGCCAGTAGTATAGATAAGACGGTCCGTAGCAATCAGCCCCAGCATTTT.

V usage is TRBV7-2 and J usage is TRBJ1-2; the match to TRBD1 covers 9 bases. Germline V gene lookup returns CDR1 SGHTA and CDR2 FQGNSA. The CDR3 extends over 15 amino acids. With 5 bases clipped from V and 1 base from J, the junction kept 5 bases outside the gene matches. The CDR3 bases are TGTGCCAGCAGCCCCCGACAGGGGGTTAACTATGGCTACACCTTC. Residues: CASSPRQGVNYGYTF.

The V and J genes are TRBV6-7 and TRBJ2-1, with TRBD1 as a possible D gene (7 bases). TRBV6-7 is marked as an open reading frame, function uncertain. The CDR3 is 15 residues long. V gave up 9 bases and J gave up 6 bases, with 21 bases separating them. CDR3 protein: CASLARRGLPNEQFF. The CDR3 nucleotides read TGTGCCAGTCTAGCGAGAAGGGGGCTCCCCAATGAGCAGTTCTTC.

The chain uses TRBV5-1 and TRBJ2-1; the match to TRBD2 covers 11 bases. This CDR3 contains 16 residues. Germline V gene lookup returns CDR1 SGHRS and CDR2 YFSETQ. The junction had 6 bases not matched to a gene; V was cut back by 0 bases and J by 7 bases. The CDR3 nucleotides are TGCGCCAGCAGCTTGGCCGGGACTAGCGGAGGGAATGAGCAGTTCTTC. Its protein is CASSLAGTSGGNEQFF.

This clonotype was detected a few times. The chain uses TRBV5-6 and TRBJ1-2; 9 bases line up with TRBD1. This CDR3 comprises 14 residues. Per germline, CDR1 SGHDT and CDR2 YYEEEE. V shed 0 bases and J 8 bases; nucleotides not matched to a gene: 5. Written as DNA, the CDR3 is TGTGCCAGCAGCTTGGCCGGGACAGGGCGAGGCTACACCTTC. Its protein is CASSLAGTGRGYTF.

This sequence joins TRBV4-3 and TRBJ1-3, with D hard to call. V dropped 10 bases and J dropped 2 bases, with 15 bases sitting between them. Germline CDR1 LGHNA, CDR2 YSLEER. This CDR3 is 14 amino acids long. CDR3 DNA sequence: TGCGCCACCCCGCGTGAATTGGCTGGAAACACCATATATTTT. Protein: CATPRELAGNTIYF.

This chain links TRBV6-2 or TRBV6-3 with TRBJ2-2; the match to TRBD1 covers 9 bases. Germline V lookup: CDR1 MNHEY, CDR2 SVGEGT. The CDR3 runs to 16 residues. Trimming took 6 bases from V and 7 from J; bases not matched to a gene: 12. The CDR3 reads CASRRSGQGGYGELFF. The CDR3 DNA reads TGTGCCAGCAGGAGATCGGGACAGGGTGGTTACGGGGAGCTGTTTTTT.

This rearrangement joins TRBV7-6 to TRBJ2-7, with 9 bases lining up with TRBD2. CDR3 length: 19 amino acids. The ends lost 1 base at V and 7 bases at J; junction bases unmatched: 20. CDR1 is SGHVS, CDR2 FNYEAQ, per germline. CDR3 loop: CASSLVPPGAGGFNGEQYF. CDR3 nucleotide sequence: TGTGCCAGCAGCTTAGTGCCCCCTGGGGCGGGAGGGTTTAATGGGGAGCAGTACTTC.